This T cell receptor (beta chain) stems from a study of blood T cell repertoires in COVID-19. About the research overall: COVID-19 samples collected from the United States, Italy and Spain covered acute and convalescent phases.

The CDR3 runs 16 residues. V was clipped by 0 bases and J by 4 bases, with 13 bases between them. Germline loops: CDR1 MNHNY, CDR2 SVGAGI (reference sequence). Measured with immunoSEQ multiplex PCR; TCRdb has only the in-frame clones, and not every one. The sample comprises nearly 200,000 clones, approximately 87% of which are singletons, and 0.75% to 0.9% rests with the top ten. Source material: peripheral blood. This sequence joins TRBV6-6 and TRBJ1-3, with D possibly being TRBD1 (6 bases). This TCR was recovered from a woman aged 65 to 85 with acute or convalescent COVID-19. CDR3 DNA sequence: TGTGCCAGCAGTTACTCCCCTACAGGGACAGGAAACACCATATATTTT. This codes for CASSYSPTGTGNTIYF.